The subject of this entry is one T cell receptor beta chain. Its antigen is currently unknown. Primers used in a second PCR of about 7 to 12 cycles were a sample-barcoded 5' primer and a J-beta primer mix. The template-switch adaptor, which had 12 random nucleotides, put a tag on each cDNA molecule. MiXCR, run by TCRdb on the 5' RACE reads, gives a single entry per CDR3 protein. The sample records about 400,000 distinct CDR3 sequences, over 45% being singletons. The data are from a study of blood T cells in healthy people across ages. Study-level results: Naive CD4+ cell counts and diversity both ran higher in long-lived than in aged donors. Nothing was known about donor CMV status, and this possibly confounded expanded clonotype changes.

The V end was cut by 1 base, the J end by 3 bases, with 5 bases between. The CDR3 loop spans 13 amino acids. Germline V gene data show CDR1 as LGHDT and CDR2 as YNNKEL (reference sequence). The sequenced sample consisted of blood. This TCR was recovered from a man aged 60-69 years in good health. The gene calls are TRBV3-1 and TRBJ2-3; D gene unclear. The CDR3 DNA reads TGTGCCAGCAGCCAAGGACTTACAGATACGCAGTATTTT. As protein: CASSQGLTDTQYF.